What follows are 14 T cell receptor beta chains derived from one specimen sequenced in a study of metastatic and nonmetastatic thyroid tumors. TCRdb re-analyzed the PCR reads using MiXCR. Of 30,000 to 35,000 clones listed, more than 25% were seen once; the top ten hold approximately 31%. Before thyroid surgery, none of the patients had received any treatment. Input material: blood. These TCRs come from a female donor with papillary thyroid cancer or a benign thyroid nodule (not recorded which). Some clones in this sample may be carry-over from other donors' samples.

CDR3: CASSYSGTVYNSPLHF. DNA of the CDR3: TGTGCCAGCAGTTACTCCGGGACAGTTTATAATTCACCCCTCCACTTT. The rearrangement uses TRBV6-2 or TRBV6-3 and TRBJ1-6; 7 bases align to TRBD1. The J segment lost 4 bases and the V segment lost 0 bases, leaving 3 bases of the junction unmatched. The CDR3 has 16 residues. CDR1 is MNHEY, CDR2 SVGEGT, per germline.

By its share, this clone is medium-sized (0.01 to 0.1%). This sequence joins TRBV27 and TRBJ2-7, with TRBD2 matching over 14 bases. CDR1 MNHEY and CDR2 SMNVEV come from the germline V gene (reference sequence). The CDR3 has 14 amino acids. J was trimmed by 6 bases and V by 4 bases; bases with no gene match: 2. The CDR3 DNA follows: TGTGCCAGCAGTTCGGGACTAGCGGGAGCCGAGCAGTACTTC. Protein: CASSSGLAGAEQYF.

The rearrangement links TRBV6-1 to TRBJ2-1, with a possible D match to TRBD1 (5 bases). Germline CDR1 reads MNHNS; CDR2 reads SASEGT. Trimming took off 4 bases at V and 5 bases at J, with 9 bases between the two ends. The CDR3 is 13 amino acids. In nucleotides, the CDR3 is TGTGCCAGCAGTGGAGACAGTCACAATGAGCAGTTCTTC. This gives the protein CASSGDSHNEQFF.

The chain has TRBV20-1 and TRBJ2-7; 9 positions agree with TRBD2. This CDR3 is built from 13 residues. Germline CDR1 and CDR2: DFQATT and SNEGSKA (reference sequence). V was pared by 7 bases and J by 3 bases, with 7 bases of the junction left unmatched. The CDR3 region has the DNA TGCAGTGGTAGGCGGGAGGGCCTCTACGAGCAGTACTTC. As protein: CSGRREGLYEQYF.

This chain uses TRBV20-1 with TRBJ1-3; 9 positions agree with TRBD1. V shed 5 bases, J shed 4 bases, and the junction held 15 bases outside the gene matches. The CDR3 has 17 amino acids. The germline gives CDR1 DFQATT, CDR2 SNEGSKA (reference sequence). The CDR3: CSACRDRVDPSGNTIYF. The DNA for the CDR3 is TGCAGTGCTTGTAGGGACAGGGTCGATCCATCCGGAAACACCATATATTTT.

The chain recombines TRBV6-2 or TRBV6-3 with TRBJ2-1, with TRBD2 matching over 11 bases. The CDR3 has 14 amino acids. Germline V gene data show CDR1 as MNHEY and CDR2 as SVGEGT. V trimming: 10 bases; J trimming: 7 bases; junction bases outside the gene matches: 9. The CDR3 nucleotides are TGTGCCACAACCATAGCGGGAGGGGGGAATGAGCAGTTCTTC. It codes for CATTIAGGGNEQFF.

The rearrangement uses TRBV27 and TRBJ2-7; either TRBD1 or TRBD2 may fit D (6 bases each). V lost 5 bases and J lost 7, with 15 bases in between. The CDR3 consists of 13 residues. The germline gives CDR1 MNHEY, CDR2 SMNVEV (reference sequence). The chain's CDR3 is CASSRQAGREQYF. CDR3 DNA sequence: TGTGCCAGCAGTAGACAGGCGGGACGGGAGCAGTACTTC.

This clone was recorded at least ten times. The chain couples TRBV20-1 to TRBJ2-4; D remains ambiguous. V lost 3 bases, J lost 0 bases, and 12 bases lay in between. Germline V lookup: CDR1 DFQATT, CDR2 SNEGSKA (reference sequence). The CDR3 extends over 15 amino acids. CDR3 DNA: TGCAGTGCTAGGGCTCCGCCCGTAGCCAAAAACATTCAGTACTTC. Protein sequence: CSARAPPVAKNIQYF.

This clone was detected only once. The chain recombines TRBV30 with TRBJ1-1; D is undetermined. Per germline, CDR1 GTSNPN and CDR2 SVGIG (reference sequence). The CDR3 is 13 residues long. V shed 0 bases and J shed 3 bases, with 8 bases lying between them. The CDR3 here is CAWSVQSDTEAFF. The CDR3 DNA sequence: TGTGCCTGGAGTGTACAGTCAGACACTGAAGCTTTCTTT.

This clone is labeled medium-sized. As DNA, the CDR3 is TGTGCCAGCAGGCGCCCGGGTCAGGGGGCTTACGAGCAGTACTTC. This codes for CASRRPGQGAYEQYF. The V and J genes are TRBV11-2 and TRBJ2-7, with TRBD1 matching over 8 bases. CDR1 is SGHAT, CDR2 FQNNGV, per germline. V dropped 6 bases and J dropped 4; count of bases not matched to a gene: 11. The CDR3 contains 15 residues.

This clone was found many times. This rearrangement joins TRBV6-4 to TRBJ2-1; a possible D gene is TRBD2 (5 bases). Germline CDR1 reads MRHNA; CDR2 reads SNTAGT. The CDR3 is made up of 14 amino acids. Trimming cost V 3 bases and J 0 bases, with 6 bases left between them. The CDR3 DNA sequence: TGTGCCAGCAGTGAGGGGAGCTCCTACAATGAGCAGTTCTTC. It is translated as CASSEGSSYNEQFF.

This clone was seen ten or more times. The junction departs from the called germline gene at one end, perhaps through a read error. This sequence joins TRBV7-7 and TRBJ2-7; 10 positions agree with TRBD2. The length of the CDR3 is 14 residues. CDR1 is SSHAT and CDR2 is FNYEAQ in the germline V gene (reference sequence). CDR3: CASSLAGGINEQYF. The CDR3 DNA reads as TGTGCTAGCAGCTTAGCGGGAGGTATCAACGAGCAGTACTTC.

A few counts support this clone. V is TRBV6-1 and J is TRBJ2-3, with D possibly TRBD2 on 6 matching bases. V was shortened by 3 bases and J by 1 base, with 14 bases between the two germline ends. Germline loops: CDR1 MNHNS, CDR2 SASEGT. The CDR3 loop spans 16 amino acids. The CDR3 is CASSDPKGGGTDTQYF. CDR3 sequence (DNA): TGTGCCAGCAGTGATCCTAAGGGCGGGGGCACAGATACGCAGTATTTT.

This clone was seen only a few times. This chain uses TRBV12-3 or TRBV12-4 with TRBJ1-1; TRBD1 aligns across 8 bases. The CDR3 has 17 residues. V gave up 5 bases and J gave up 0 bases; unmatched junction bases: 11. The CDR3 here is CASSRGQGTAVNTEAFF. CDR3 nucleotides: TGTGCCAGCAGTCGCGGACAGGGTACAGCCGTGAACACTGAAGCTTTCTTT.